Listed below are T cell receptor beta chains from one sample, sequenced in a study of blood T cell repertoires in COVID-19. Sequencing used immunoSEQ multiplex PCR; TCRdb keeps in-frame clones, though not all of them. This table holds 300,000 or so clones, around four fifths found once. Sequences were obtained from peripheral blood. These receptors came from a woman in her 50s with acute or convalescent COVID-19. Both conserved end residues are part of each CDR3. Fields, in order: clone size, V gene, D gene, J gene, CDR3 DNA, CDR3 protein. A D gene is named only where the DNA matches it firmly. Only part of the rows carry a size: once, few, many, or a class if the clone is expanded.

clone size: .
V gene: TRBV12-5
D gene: .
J gene: TRBJ2-3
CDR3 DNA: TGTGCTAGTGGTGACACAGGGCTAAGCACAGATACGCAGTATTTT
CDR3 protein: CASGDTGLSTDTQYF

clone size: .
V gene: TRBV12-5
D gene: .
J gene: TRBJ2-3
CDR3 DNA: TGTGCTAGTGGTCCGTATACAGATACGCAGTATTTT
CDR3 protein: CASGPYTDTQYF

clone size: .
V gene: TRBV14
D gene: TRBD1
J gene: TRBJ1-4
CDR3 DNA: TGTGCCAGCAGCCCCGGACAGGGGGTATTCACGGAAAAACTGTTTTTT
CDR3 protein: CASSPGQGVFTEKLFF

clone size: few
V gene: TRBV5-6
D gene: TRBD1
J gene: TRBJ2-2
CDR3 DNA: TGTGCCAGCAGCTTCGGGACAGCCAACACCGGGGAGCTGTTTTTT
CDR3 protein: CASSFGTANTGELFF

clone size: .
V gene: TRBV4-3
D gene: TRBD1
J gene: TRBJ1-2
CDR3 DNA: TGCGCCAGCAGCCAAGTGGGGGTGCGACAGGGAAGGGCTGGCTACACCTTC
CDR3 protein: CASSQVGVRQGRAGYTF

clone size: .
V gene: TRBV7-9
D gene: TRBD1
J gene: TRBJ2-1
CDR3 DNA: TGTGCCAGCAGCTCCGTCCGACAGGGGTTTAATGAGCAGTTCTTC
CDR3 protein: CASSSVRQGFNEQFF

clone size: .
V gene: TRBV6-1
D gene: .
J gene: TRBJ2-1
CDR3 DNA: TGTGCCAGCAGTGAAACAAGGAGAGGTGAGCAGTTCTTC
CDR3 protein: CASSETRRGEQFF

clone size: .
V gene: TRBV5-4
D gene: TRBD1
J gene: TRBJ1-2
CDR3 DNA: TGTGCCAGCAGCTTGGAAACAGGGGGTAGTTATGGCTACACCTTC
CDR3 protein: CASSLETGGSYGYTF

clone size: once
V gene: TRBV2
D gene: .
J gene: TRBJ1-1
CDR3 DNA: TGTGCCAGCAGTCCCCACTGGACGGACCGGGGGACTGAAGCTTTCTTT
CDR3 protein: CASSPHWTDRGTEAFF

clone size: .
V gene: TRBV19
D gene: TRBD2
J gene: TRBJ2-5
CDR3 DNA: TGTGCCAGTAGTCCTGATGTAGCGGGAGGGCTCGAGACCCAGTACTTC
CDR3 protein: CASSPDVAGGLETQYF

clone size: .
V gene: TRBV7-3
D gene: TRBD2
J gene: TRBJ2-7
CDR3 DNA: TGTGCCAGCAGCTTACTTTACGCGGGAGGGGGCTCCGAGCAGTACTTC
CDR3 protein: CASSLLYAGGGSEQYF

clone size: .
V gene: TRBV5-1
D gene: .
J gene: TRBJ1-1
CDR3 DNA: TGCGCCAGCAGCTTGGTAGTGGGGGGAAAGGCGGAAGCTTTCTTT
CDR3 protein: CASSLVVGGKAEAFF

clone size: .
V gene: TRBV5-1
D gene: TRBD1
J gene: TRBJ1-1
CDR3 DNA: TGCGCCAGCAGCTCTCAGTCCGGGACAGTAGGTACTGAAGCTTTCTTT
CDR3 protein: CASSSQSGTVGTEAFF

clone size: few
V gene: TRBV3-1/TRBV3-2
D gene: .
J gene: TRBJ2-5
CDR3 DNA: TGTGCCAGCAGCCTTACTTCCCCGCAAGAGACCCAGTACTTC
CDR3 protein: CASSLTSPQETQYF

clone size: .
V gene: TRBV20-1
D gene: TRBD1
J gene: TRBJ1-2
CDR3 DNA: TGCAGTGCTAGTAATCCCGGGACAGGCTATGGCTACACCTTC
CDR3 protein: CSASNPGTGYGYTF

clone size: .
V gene: TRBV19
D gene: .
J gene: TRBJ1-5
CDR3 DNA: TGTGCCAGCCGCGAGGGCATTAATCAGCCCCAGCATTTT
CDR3 protein: CASREGINQPQHF

clone size: few
V gene: TRBV5-4
D gene: TRBD1
J gene: TRBJ1-4
CDR3 DNA: TGTGCCAGCAGCTCCGACAGGGGGAAACTGTTTTTT
CDR3 protein: CASSSDRGKLFF

clone size: .
V gene: TRBV2
D gene: .
J gene: TRBJ1-6
CDR3 DNA: TGTGCCAGTAGACCCCTGGCAGGGGCGACACCCCTCCACTTT
CDR3 protein: CASRPLAGATPLHF

clone size: .
V gene: TRBV29-1
D gene: TRBD1
J gene: TRBJ2-7
CDR3 DNA: TGCAGCGTTATAAAGACAGGGGTCTTCTACGAGCAGTACTTC
CDR3 protein: CSVIKTGVFYEQYF

clone size: .
V gene: TRBV5-1
D gene: .
J gene: TRBJ1-6
CDR3 DNA: TGCGCCAGCAGCTTGGCCGTCGATTCACCCCTCCACTTT
CDR3 protein: CASSLAVDSPLHF

clone size: .
V gene: TRBV9
D gene: .
J gene: TRBJ1-2
CDR3 DNA: TGTGCCAGCAGCGTTGGGGGCGCGGACTATGGCTACACCTTC
CDR3 protein: CASSVGGADYGYTF

clone size: .
V gene: TRBV5-1
D gene: TRBD1
J gene: TRBJ1-2
CDR3 DNA: TGCGCCAGCAGCGCACAGGGGGAGAATGGCTACACCTTC
CDR3 protein: CASSAQGENGYTF

clone size: .
V gene: TRBV9
D gene: .
J gene: TRBJ2-5
CDR3 DNA: TGTGCCAGCAGCGTTAGACTAGAAGAGACCCAGTACTTC
CDR3 protein: CASSVRLEETQYF

clone size: .
V gene: TRBV5-1
D gene: .
J gene: TRBJ1-3
CDR3 DNA: TGCGCCAGCAGCATCCGACCGGGAGGGGAAGGAAACACCATATATTTT
CDR3 protein: CASSIRPGGEGNTIYF

clone size: .
V gene: TRBV3-1/TRBV3-2
D gene: TRBD1
J gene: TRBJ2-3
CDR3 DNA: TGTGCCAGCAGCCAATCCTCGGACAGGGTAGATACGCAGTATTTT
CDR3 protein: CASSQSSDRVDTQYF

clone size: .
V gene: TRBV19
D gene: .
J gene: TRBJ2-4
CDR3 DNA: TGTGCCAGTAGTATATTCAGGTTAGCCAAAAACATTCAGTACTTC
CDR3 protein: CASSIFRLAKNIQYF

clone size: .
V gene: TRBV2
D gene: TRBD2
J gene: TRBJ2-1
CDR3 DNA: TGTGCCAGCAGCCCAAGGGACTACCTGCAGTTCTTC
CDR3 protein: CASSPRDYLQFF

clone size: once
V gene: TRBV27
D gene: .
J gene: TRBJ1-1
CDR3 DNA: TGTGCCAGCAGCCAACTCCCGGGAGAAGGGACTGAAGCTTTCTTT
CDR3 protein: CASSQLPGEGTEAFF

clone size: .
V gene: TRBV19
D gene: .
J gene: TRBJ1-3
CDR3 DNA: TGTGCCAGTAGTATAGGCGCAGTCGGAGGTGGAAACACCATATATTTT
CDR3 protein: CASSIGAVGGGNTIYF

clone size: once
V gene: TRBV19
D gene: .
J gene: TRBJ2-7
CDR3 DNA: TGTGCCAGTAGTATAGAAGGGACTTTCCCCCACGAGCAGTACTTC
CDR3 protein: CASSIEGTFPHEQYF

clone size: .
V gene: TRBV4-1
D gene: TRBD1
J gene: TRBJ1-1
CDR3 DNA: TGCGCCAGCAGCCAAGCTCCAGGGGGCAAGAACACTGAAGCTTTCTTT
CDR3 protein: CASSQAPGGKNTEAFF

clone size: many
V gene: TRBV7-9
D gene: TRBD1
J gene: TRBJ1-2
CDR3 DNA: TGTGCCAGCAGCTCCACGGACAGGGACTATGGCTACACCTTC
CDR3 protein: CASSSTDRDYGYTF

clone size: .
V gene: TRBV7-6
D gene: .
J gene: TRBJ1-2
CDR3 DNA: TGTGCCAGCAGCTCAGGGGAGGGTTCTTCTAACTATGGCTACACCTTC
CDR3 protein: CASSSGEGSSNYGYTF

clone size: .
V gene: TRBV10-2
D gene: TRBD2
J gene: TRBJ2-3
CDR3 DNA: TGCGCCAGCAATGACGCCCCAAAGCGGGGGGGCGCAGATACGCAGTATTTT
CDR3 protein: CASNDAPKRGGADTQYF